This T cell receptor beta chain was sequenced during a study of OX40 agonist ivuxolimab in advanced cancers. Whole-study context: Three patients, one with hepatocellular carcinoma and two with cutaneous melanoma, responded partially.

Deletions cut 2 bases from V and 4 bases from J, with 13 bases between. From germline, CDR1 is SNHLY and CDR2 FYNNEI. This CDR3 is 15 amino acids long. Concerning this clone itself: The target antigen is unknown.

Overall study results and limits: Low normalized T-cell clonal expansion also characterized some of the nonresponders.

TCRdb's copy holds only in-frame clones and misses some; the assay was immunoSEQ multiplex PCR. Altogether 25,000 to 40,000 clones are present, around 87% being singletons, with the ten largest covering roughly 25%. The clonotype was recovered from an adult with an advanced solid tumor such as melanoma, head and neck, liver or kidney cancer. V is TRBV2 and J is TRBJ2-3, with D possibly TRBD1 on 5 matching bases. Sequenced material: CD4+ or CD8+ T cells sorted from blood, taken in a trial of the OX40 agonist ivuxolimab. Here the CDR3 reads CASSEFQGGADTQYF. CDR3 DNA: TGTGCCAGCAGTGAATTCCAGGGTGGGGCAGATACGCAGTATTTT. The entire variable domain, with the rest obtained from reference TRBV2 and TRBJ2-3, is as follows: EPEVTQTPSHQVTQMGQEVILRCVPISNHLYFYWYRQILGQKVEFLVSFYNNEISEKSEIFDDQFSVERPDGSNFTLKIRSTKLEDSAMYFCASSEFQGGADTQYFGPGTRLTVL.